These T cell receptor beta chains were read from a single sample in a study of shared clonotypes between healthy human individuals. Clones were sequenced by immunoSEQ multiplex PCR, and TCRdb holds only the in-frame ones, with some missing. Of about 1.5 million clones in the sample, 95% to 97% were seen once. Specimen: naive CD4+ T cells sorted from blood. Source of these receptors: a man aged 25 to 45 in good health. Both conserved end residues are part of each CDR3. Each record gives: CDR3 DNA, CDR3 protein, clone size, V gene, D gene, J gene. A D gene is named only where the DNA matches it firmly. Only some rows state a clone size, as once, few, many or a class for expanded clones.

DNA: TGTGCCTCGGGACAGCCGATTACAGATACGCAGTATTTT
CDR3: CASGQPITDTQYF
size: -
V: TRBV30
D: TRBD1
J: TRBJ2-3

DNA: TGTGCCACGCGGGAGGGACAAGTAAACACCATATATTTT
CDR3: CATREGQVNTIYF
size: once
V: TRBV10-3
D: -
J: TRBJ1-3

DNA: TGTGCCAGCAGCTTCCCGGACAGCTACGAGCAGTACTTC
CDR3: CASSFPDSYEQYF
size: -
V: TRBV7-6
D: -
J: TRBJ2-7

DNA: TGTGCCAGTAGTCGGGCAGGGACTAATGAAAAACTGTTTTTT
CDR3: CASSRAGTNEKLFF
size: -
V: TRBV19
D: -
J: TRBJ1-4

DNA: TGTGCCAGCACCCGGCGGAGGAACTACAATGAGCAGTTCTTC
CDR3: CASTRRRNYNEQFF
size: -
V: TRBV2
D: -
J: TRBJ2-1

DNA: TGTGCCAGCAGCCAGGGGGAAAGCGGGAGATTCTGGGAGACCCAGTACTTC
CDR3: CASSQGESGRFWETQYF
size: -
V: TRBV14
D: TRBD2
J: TRBJ2-5

DNA: TGTGCCAGCAGCTTAGTCGGGTCGGGCACTGAAGCTTTCTTT
CDR3: CASSLVGSGTEAFF
size: -
V: TRBV7-9
D: -
J: TRBJ1-1

DNA: TGTGCCAGTAGTCTGGCGAGAGATTCTGGGGCCAACGTCCTGACTTTC
CDR3: CASSLARDSGANVLTF
size: -
V: TRBV19
D: -
J: TRBJ2-6

DNA: TGTGCCAGCAAGGAGCGCGTAACTAGCGGTAACACCGGGGAGCTGTTTTTT
CDR3: CASKERVTSGNTGELFF
size: -
V: TRBV27
D: TRBD2
J: TRBJ2-2

DNA: TGTGCCAGCAGTCCCATAGCGGGAAACGCCGGGGAGCTGTTTTTT
CDR3: CASSPIAGNAGELFF
size: -
V: TRBV7-3
D: TRBD2
J: TRBJ2-2

DNA: TGTGCCAGTAGTGGATTTTCGGCGGGGGGTTACAATGAGCAGTTCTTC
CDR3: CASSGFSAGGYNEQFF
size: -
V: TRBV19
D: TRBD2
J: TRBJ2-1

DNA: TGTGCCAGTAGTATAGCGGTAGCGGGAGGGCCGGGTTACAATGAGCAGTTCTTC
CDR3: CASSIAVAGGPGYNEQFF
size: -
V: TRBV19
D: TRBD2
J: TRBJ2-1

DNA: TGTGCCAGTATCTTGTCAGGACAGTCCTATGGCTACACCTTC
CDR3: CASILSGQSYGYTF
size: -
V: TRBV6-1
D: -
J: TRBJ1-2

DNA: TGTGCCAGCAGGGACAGGGGGCGTCAGCCCCAGCATTTT
CDR3: CASRDRGRQPQHF
size: -
V: TRBV2
D: TRBD1
J: TRBJ1-5

DNA: TGTGCCAGCAGTGAAGATTCGGCGGATGAGCAGTTCTTC
CDR3: CASSEDSADEQFF
size: -
V: TRBV2
D: -
J: TRBJ2-1

DNA: TGTGCCAGCAGTTCCGCCGGGACAGGGTACCACGAGCAGTACTTC
CDR3: CASSSAGTGYHEQYF
size: -
V: TRBV28
D: TRBD1
J: TRBJ2-7

DNA: TGTGCCACCAACAGGGGTCCTATGGGCTACACCTTC
CDR3: CATNRGPMGYTF
size: -
V: TRBV28
D: TRBD1
J: TRBJ1-2

DNA: TGTGCCATCAGTGACCAGTTGGTCGGGGAGCTGTTTTTT
CDR3: CAISDQLVGELFF
size: -
V: TRBV10-3
D: -
J: TRBJ2-2

DNA: TGTGCCAGTAGGCCGGGGGCTAGACCGTATGGCTACACCTTC
CDR3: CASRPGARPYGYTF
size: -
V: TRBV19
D: -
J: TRBJ1-2

DNA: TGTGCCAGTAGTATTGTACAGAGAAATCAGCCCCAGCATTTT
CDR3: CASSIVQRNQPQHF
size: -
V: TRBV19
D: -
J: TRBJ1-5

DNA: TGTGCCAGCAGTTACCGCCGGCAGGCCCTCTCCGAGCAGTACTTC
CDR3: CASSYRRQALSEQYF
size: -
V: TRBV27
D: -
J: TRBJ2-7

DNA: TGCGCCAGCAGCTTGGTTCCCACCCGAACCCGTAGCTCTGGGGCCAACGTCCTGACTTTC
CDR3: CASSLVPTRTRSSGANVLTF
size: -
V: TRBV5-1
D: -
J: TRBJ2-6

DNA: TGTGCCAGCAGCTTAGCCGAAGGGTCCTACGAGCAGTACTTC
CDR3: CASSLAEGSYEQYF
size: -
V: TRBV7-8
D: -
J: TRBJ2-7

DNA: TGTGCCACCGGGGACAGGGACGCCGAGCAGTACTTC
CDR3: CATGDRDAEQYF
size: -
V: TRBV7-9
D: TRBD1
J: TRBJ2-7

DNA: TGTGCCAGCAGCCCAAGGGTAGTTGGGGATAGCAATCAGCCCCAGCATTTT
CDR3: CASSPRVVGDSNQPQHF
size: -
V: TRBV7-8
D: -
J: TRBJ1-5

DNA: TGTGCCAGCTCATCGACAGGGGGCACAGATACGCAGTATTTT
CDR3: CASSSTGGTDTQYF
size: -
V: TRBV18
D: TRBD1
J: TRBJ2-3

DNA: TGTGCCAGCAGCTTACTGGGCCGACAGGGTAGAGAGTACTTC
CDR3: CASSLLGRQGREYF
size: -
V: TRBV7-8
D: TRBD1
J: TRBJ2-7

DNA: TGTGCCAGCAGTTTGAAAGCTAGCGGTAGCACAGATACGCAGTATTTT
CDR3: CASSLKASGSTDTQYF
size: -
V: TRBV28
D: TRBD2
J: TRBJ2-3

DNA: TGTGCCATCAGGGGACAGGCTGGAAACACCATATATTTT
CDR3: CAIRGQAGNTIYF
size: -
V: TRBV10-3
D: TRBD1
J: TRBJ1-3

DNA: TGTGCCAGCAGCTTCCCGGGGACAGGAGCCTACGAGCAGTACTTC
CDR3: CASSFPGTGAYEQYF
size: -
V: TRBV5-4
D: TRBD1
J: TRBJ2-7

DNA: TGTGCCAGCAACAGTTTTCCTGAGCAGTTCTTC
CDR3: CASNSFPEQFF
size: -
V: TRBV28
D: -
J: TRBJ2-1

DNA: TGTGCCAGCAGTGACGGGAGGCCGGGGCGGTACTATGGCTACACCTTC
CDR3: CASSDGRPGRYYGYTF
size: once
V: TRBV2
D: -
J: TRBJ1-2

DNA: TGTGCCAGCAGGCTGACAGGGGGCATATACATTCAGTACTTC
CDR3: CASRLTGGIYIQYF
size: once
V: TRBV6-5
D: TRBD1
J: TRBJ2-4

DNA: TGTGCCAGCAGCGAGGGGACAGGGGGCGCTTATAGGGAGCAGTACTTC
CDR3: CASSEGTGGAYREQYF
size: -
V: TRBV11-3
D: TRBD1
J: TRBJ2-7

DNA: TGCGCCAGCAGCTTGACCGGGAGCCTTGGAAACGAGCAGTTCTTC
CDR3: CASSLTGSLGNEQFF
size: -
V: TRBV5-1
D: -
J: TRBJ2-1

DNA: TGTGCCAGCAGTCCGTGGGGACTAGCGGGAGGGAGCTCCTACAATGAGCAGTTCTTC
CDR3: CASSPWGLAGGSSYNEQFF
size: -
V: TRBV7-8
D: TRBD2
J: TRBJ2-1

DNA: TGTGCCAGCGCCCCGGGAGTTCTTTTGCCTTACGAGCAGTACTTC
CDR3: CASAPGVLLPYEQYF
size: -
V: TRBV6-5
D: -
J: TRBJ2-7

DNA: TGTGCCAGTAGCGAACAAGAGACCCAGTACTTC
CDR3: CASSEQETQYF
size: -
V: TRBV19
D: -
J: TRBJ2-5

DNA: TGTGCCAGCAGTTTACCTAGCGGGAGGTTCGACAATGAGCAGTTCTTC
CDR3: CASSLPSGRFDNEQFF
size: -
V: TRBV27
D: TRBD2
J: TRBJ2-1

DNA: TGTGCCTGGAGTGTACTGGCAGGGGGAGACACTGAAGCTTTCTTT
CDR3: CAWSVLAGGDTEAFF
size: -
V: TRBV30
D: TRBD1
J: TRBJ1-1

DNA: TGTGCCAGCAGTCCCCAAAACAGGGGGCAAGGCTATGGCTACACCTTC
CDR3: CASSPQNRGQGYGYTF
size: -
V: TRBV5-4
D: TRBD1
J: TRBJ1-2

DNA: TGTGCCAGCAGCCTTCGGACTAGCCTGAGCTCCTACAATGAGCAGTTCTTC
CDR3: CASSLRTSLSSYNEQFF
size: -
V: TRBV14
D: TRBD2
J: TRBJ2-1

DNA: TGTGCCAGCAGTGAAGGGTTAGCGGGGGCGAACACCGGGGAGCTGTTTTTT
CDR3: CASSEGLAGANTGELFF
size: -
V: TRBV6-1
D: TRBD2
J: TRBJ2-2

DNA: TGTGCCCTGTCGAAGGGGGGGACAGATACGCAGTATTTT
CDR3: CALSKGGTDTQYF
size: -
V: TRBV30
D: -
J: TRBJ2-3

DNA: TGTGCCAGCAGCTCTCTAGCGGAGGGCCAAGAGACCCAGTACTTC
CDR3: CASSSLAEGQETQYF
size: -
V: TRBV7-3
D: TRBD2
J: TRBJ2-5

DNA: TGTGCCAGCAGGGGGACAGGGGGCCGGTACACTGAAGCTTTCTTT
CDR3: CASRGTGGRYTEAFF
size: -
V: TRBV5-6
D: TRBD1
J: TRBJ1-1

DNA: TGTGCCAGCAGCTTAGCGGGTGCCCAACCCGGCCGGGAGACCCAGTACTTC
CDR3: CASSLAGAQPGRETQYF
size: -
V: TRBV7-2
D: -
J: TRBJ2-5

DNA: TGTGCCAGCAGCGCGAGGACAGGGGGAAACTATGGCTACACCTTC
CDR3: CASSARTGGNYGYTF
size: -
V: TRBV9
D: TRBD1
J: TRBJ1-2

DNA: TGCGCCAGCAGCACGATAGCGGGAGGAATAAACAATGAGCAGTTCTTC
CDR3: CASSTIAGGINNEQFF
size: -
V: TRBV5-1
D: TRBD2
J: TRBJ2-1

DNA: TGCGCCAGCAGCTTGTTGGGGACCCAAGAGACCCAGTACTTC
CDR3: CASSLLGTQETQYF
size: -
V: TRBV5-1
D: -
J: TRBJ2-5

DNA: TGTGCCAGCAGCCCCAGCAGATGGCAACCTGGAACTGAAGCTTTCTTT
CDR3: CASSPSRWQPGTEAFF
size: -
V: TRBV7-8
D: -
J: TRBJ1-1

DNA: TGCGCCAGCAGCTTGGCCCACACGGCCAGATTCGACTCCTACGAGCAGTACTTC
CDR3: CASSLAHTARFDSYEQYF
size: -
V: TRBV5-1
D: -
J: TRBJ2-7

DNA: TGTGCCAGCAGCCGTATCATTGCCTCCTACGAGCAGTACTTC
CDR3: CASSRIIASYEQYF
size: -
V: TRBV7-2
D: -
J: TRBJ2-7

DNA: TGCGCCAGCAGCCAGGGATGGGCTGACACGCAGTATTTT
CDR3: CASSQGWADTQYF
size: -
V: TRBV4-1
D: -
J: TRBJ2-3

DNA: TGCAGCGTTGAAGACCCGTTTGGGACAGGGGAATCTGAAGCTTTCTTT
CDR3: CSVEDPFGTGESEAFF
size: -
V: TRBV29-1
D: TRBD1
J: TRBJ1-1

DNA: TGTGCCAGCAGACACCAAGCGGGAGTGCGGGAGCAGTACTTC
CDR3: CASRHQAGVREQYF
size: -
V: TRBV5-4
D: TRBD2
J: TRBJ2-7

DNA: TGTGCCAGCAGTTTACGGGCCCACAGTCTAGCGTCCGAGAAGGGCCACGAGCAGTACTTC
CDR3: CASSLRAHSLASEKGHEQYF
size: -
V: TRBV27
D: -
J: TRBJ2-7

DNA: TGTGCCAGCATGCAGGGCTACTACGAGCAGTACTTC
CDR3: CASMQGYYEQYF
size: -
V: TRBV6-5
D: -
J: TRBJ2-7

DNA: TGTGCCAGCAGTTACTCGGGGGGCGCGGGCTATGGCTACACCTTC
CDR3: CASSYSGGAGYGYTF
size: -
V: TRBV6-5
D: -
J: TRBJ1-2